Sequencing of this T cell receptor (beta chain) was carried out in a study of cytomegalovirus exposure and HLA in healthy donors. Findings and limits, study-wide: The classifier was said to identify cytomegalovirus status with high specificity and sensitivity.

Germline CDR1 SQVTM, CDR2 ANQGSEA. This CDR3 spans 15 amino acids. Germline trimming cut 4 bases from V and 7 bases from J; bases unmatched to any gene: 12. Donors consisted of healthy bone marrow donors. The primer mix had 60 Vbeta and 13 Jbeta primers. Methods used by the authors: As a later analysis found, there were approximately 80 million unique TCR beta chains, of which about 10 million were shared. Clones were read by immunoSEQ multiplex PCR, and TCRdb kept only the in-frame ones, dropping some. D and trimming come from the DNA, and the V and J calls and clone size come from that table. The sample comprises about 150,000 clones, roughly 80% of which are singletons, and 1.5% to 2% rests with the top ten. This clone was recorded only once. Its antigen is unidentified.

Sequenced input: PBMCs. The chain joins TRBV29-1 to TRBJ2-2, with 7 bases lining up with TRBD1. This sequence was found in a woman aged 40-49 years in good health and CMV-seronegative. The CDR3 spells CSVVSGQGVGGELFF. The CDR3 DNA reads as TGCAGCGTTGTTTCCGGGCAGGGGGTAGGCGGGGAGCTGTTTTTT.